A single sample is the source of the 9 T cell receptor beta chains below, sequenced in a study of blood T cell repertoires in COVID-19. TCRdb keeps only in-frame clones here, not all; method: immunoSEQ multiplex PCR. The table records about 410,000 clones, 90% of them present only once. What was sequenced was PBMCs or T cells enriched from blood (not recorded which). The receptors derive from a man aged 18 to 35 who had recovered from COVID-19.

The CDR3 DNA sequence: TGTGCCAGCAGCACAGCCAAGAACACTGAAGCTTTCTTT. Translated, it gives CASSTAKNTEAFF. The V and J genes are TRBV7-3 and TRBJ1-1, with D uncertain. V was shortened by 5 bases and J by 1 base, with 8 bases between the two germline ends. Germline V gene sequence: CDR1 SGHTA, CDR2 FQGTGA. The CDR3 runs to 13 residues. The entire variable domain, with the rest obtained from reference TRBV7-3 and TRBJ1-1, is as follows: GAGVSQTPSNKVTEKGKYVELRCDPISGHTALYWYRQSLGQGPEFLIYFQGTGAADDSGLPNDRFFAVRPEGSVSTLKIQRTERGDSAVYLCASSTAKNTEAFFGQGTRLTVV.

This chain links TRBV2 with TRBJ2-1; weak D call: TRBD2 (5 bases). Germline CDR1 SNHLY, CDR2 FYNNEI. The CDR3 totals 13 residues. V lost 6 bases to trimming and J lost 4 bases, with 10 bases between them. This CDR3 reads CASRERTYNEQFF. For the CDR3, the DNA is TGTGCCAGCAGGGAGCGGACTTACAATGAGCAGTTCTTC.

The chain uses TRBV10-3 and TRBJ1-1; no clear D gene. The germline CDR1 and CDR2 sequences are ENHRY and SYGVKD. This CDR3 has 13 amino acids. Trimming took 6 bases from V and 0 from J, leaving 8 bases between them. CDR3 in amino acids: CAISGLLNTEAFF. The DNA for the CDR3 is TGTGCCATCAGCGGACTGTTGAACACTGAAGCTTTCTTT.

This clone occurred a few times. V is TRBV28 and J is TRBJ2-1, with a tentative D call TRBD2 (5 bases). Germline V gene lookup returns CDR1 MDHEN and CDR2 SYDVKM. Deletions cut 8 bases from V and 2 bases from J, with 19 bases between. The CDR3 covers 16 residues. The CDR3 is CASPPHLGRTYNEQFF. In nucleotides, the CDR3 is TGTGCCAGCCCCCCCCACCTAGGGAGAACCTACAATGAGCAGTTCTTC.

The chain couples TRBV4-1 to TRBJ2-7, with 7 nucleotides matching TRBD1. Germline CDR1 is MGHRA and CDR2 is YSYEKL. V lost 2 bases to trimming and J lost 6 bases; unmatched junction nucleotides: 10. The CDR3 totals 15 residues. The chain's CDR3 is CASSQRGTGEGEQYF. CDR3 sequence (DNA): TGCGCCAGCAGCCAAAGGGGAACAGGGGAAGGCGAGCAGTACTTC.

This clone was seen more than once but under ten times. The chain joins TRBV5-6 to TRBJ1-2; D is possibly TRBD1 (5 bases). Germline CDR1 is SGHDT and CDR2 is YYEEEE. V lost 4 bases and J 2 bases, leaving 12 bases between the germline ends. This CDR3 is 14 amino acids long. Here the CDR3 DNA reads TGTGCCAGCAGCCCTTGGACACCGAACTATGGCTACACCTTC. Translation: CASSPWTPNYGYTF.

The chain links TRBV18 to TRBJ2-4, with D tentatively TRBD1 (6 bases). Germline V CDR1 and CDR2: KGHSH, LQKENI. The CDR3 has 12 amino acids. V gave up 5 bases and J gave up 8 bases, with 10 bases separating them. The CDR3 nucleotides are TGTGCCAGCTCAGCGAACAGGGACATTCAGTACTTC. Its protein product is CASSANRDIQYF.

The chain combines TRBV19 with TRBJ1-2; 7 bases line up with TRBD1. The germline V gene has CDR1 LNHDA and CDR2 SQIVND (reference sequence). V shed 7 bases and J 3 bases; nucleotides not matched to a gene: 11. CDR3 length equals 15 residues. The CDR3 region is CASTGLGTEDYGYTF. CDR3 nucleotides: TGTGCCAGTACAGGGTTGGGGACAGAGGACTATGGCTACACCTTC.

For this clone: Different DNA sequences within this sample yield the same CDR3. The chain couples TRBV29-1 to TRBJ2-7; 7 bases are a match to TRBD2. The germline CDR1 and CDR2 sequences are SQVTM and ANQGSEA. The CDR3 extends over 13 amino acids. V trimming: 3 bases; J trimming: 0 bases; junction bases outside the gene matches: 2. This chain's CDR3 is CSVDGGSSYEQYF. CDR3 coding DNA: TGCAGCGTTGACGGGGGGAGCTCCTACGAGCAGTACTTC.